The clone carrying this T cell receptor (beta chain) has a handful of counts. These data belong to a study of CD8+ T cells in alopecia areata. Sequencing used cDNA as its template, made by extracting RNA and reverse transcribing it. TCRdb's table, derived via immunoSEQ multiplex PCR, lists solely in-frame clones and lacks some. The sample shows over 120,000 clones, roughly 46% of them seen only once. Between the trimmed V and J ends, which lost 1 base and 4 bases, there was a span of 14 bases. Germline V gene data show CDR1 as SGHDT and CDR2 as YYEEEE. The CDR3 covers 15 residues. Sequenced material: CD4+ T cells sorted from blood, taken at week 0. This TCR came from a human donor with alopecia areata. J is TRBJ1-2 and V is TRBV5-6, with D unresolved. CDR3 coding DNA: TGTGCCAGCAGCTTGTTTGAGGGTCTCGGCTATGGCTACACCTTC. The encoded protein is CASSLFEGLGYGYTF.